This TCR beta chain emerged from a study of cytomegalovirus exposure and HLA in healthy donors. This clone was observed a single time. Primers included in the PCR were 60 Vbeta and 13 Jbeta primers. Sequencing used immunoSEQ multiplex PCR; TCRdb keeps in-frame clones, though not all of them. The sample yields more than 80,000 clones, 64% seen once. The CDR3 sequence is 14 residues long. J gave up 5 bases and V 8 bases, and 7 bases lay outside the gene matches. Germline assignment: CDR1 KGHSH and CDR2 LQKENI. This chain links TRBV18 with TRBJ2-1; the match to TRBD1 covers 9 bases. The specimen sequenced was PBMCs. The sequence derives from a human donor in good health. In DNA, the CDR3 is TGTGCCAGCAAAGAGGACAGGGGTCACAATGAGCAGTTCTTC. This sequence encodes CASKEDRGHNEQFF.